This record covers a single T cell receptor (beta chain). Its antigen is not identified. The sample belongs to a study of cytomegalovirus exposure and HLA in healthy donors. The PCR contained 60 Vbeta and 13 Jbeta primers. Assay: immunoSEQ multiplex PCR; the TCRdb copy retains only in-frame clones and omits some. Seen here are 150,000 to 200,000 clones, about 90% observed once, and the top ten hold roughly 0.24%. Notes on the study in general: There were a few CMV-associated chains whose specificity for CMV antigens was confirmed in vitro. For cytomegalovirus status, the classifier reportedly gave diagnoses with high specificity and sensitivity.

The TCR originated in a girl under three years old in good health and CMV-seronegative. Sample: PBMCs.

CDR3 amino acids: CASSVGNSGATYEQYF. The CDR3 nucleotides are TGTGCCAGCAGCGTAGGAAATAGCGGGGCCACCTACGAGCAGTACTTC. V is TRBV9 and J is TRBJ2-7; 8 bases are a match to TRBD2. V lost 0 bases, J lost 2 bases, and 7 bases stayed unmatched. Germline lookup yields CDR1 SGDLS and CDR2 YYNGEE. This CDR3 spans 16 amino acids.